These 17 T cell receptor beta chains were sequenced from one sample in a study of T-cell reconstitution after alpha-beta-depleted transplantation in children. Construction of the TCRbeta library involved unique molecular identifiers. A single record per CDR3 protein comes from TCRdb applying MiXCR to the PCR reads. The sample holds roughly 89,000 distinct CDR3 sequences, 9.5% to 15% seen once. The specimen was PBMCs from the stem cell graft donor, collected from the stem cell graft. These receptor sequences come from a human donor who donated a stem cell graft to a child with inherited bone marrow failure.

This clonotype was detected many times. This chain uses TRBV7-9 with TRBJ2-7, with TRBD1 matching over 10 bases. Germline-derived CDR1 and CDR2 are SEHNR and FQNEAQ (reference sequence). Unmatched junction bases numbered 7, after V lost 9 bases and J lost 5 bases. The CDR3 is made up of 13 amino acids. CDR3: CASRQGAGHEQYF. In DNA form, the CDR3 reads TGTGCCAGTCGACAGGGGGCTGGCCACGAGCAGTACTTC.

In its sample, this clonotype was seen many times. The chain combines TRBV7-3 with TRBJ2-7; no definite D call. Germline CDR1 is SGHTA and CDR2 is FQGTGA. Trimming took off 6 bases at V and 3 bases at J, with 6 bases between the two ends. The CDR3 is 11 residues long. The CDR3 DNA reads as TGTGCCAGCAGTCATGACTACGAGCAGTACTTC. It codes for CASSHDYEQYF. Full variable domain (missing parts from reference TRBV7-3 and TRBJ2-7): GAGVSQTPSNKVTEKGKYVELRCDPISGHTALYWYRQSLGQGPEFLIYFQGTGAADDSGLPNDRFFAVRPEGSVSTLKIQRTERGDSAVYLCASSHDYEQYFGPGTRLTVT.

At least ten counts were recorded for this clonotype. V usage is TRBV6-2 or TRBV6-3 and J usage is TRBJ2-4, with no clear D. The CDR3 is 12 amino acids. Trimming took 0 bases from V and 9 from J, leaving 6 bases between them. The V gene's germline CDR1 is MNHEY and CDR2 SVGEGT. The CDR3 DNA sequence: TGTGCCAGCAGTTACTCGATGGGCATTCAGTACTTC. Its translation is CASSYSMGIQYF.

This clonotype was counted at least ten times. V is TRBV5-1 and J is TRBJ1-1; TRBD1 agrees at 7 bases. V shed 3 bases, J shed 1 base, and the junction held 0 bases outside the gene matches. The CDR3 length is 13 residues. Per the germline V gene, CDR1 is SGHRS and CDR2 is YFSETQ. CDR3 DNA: TGCGCCAGCAGCTGGGACAGGAACACTGAAGCTTTCTTT. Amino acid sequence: CASSWDRNTEAFF.

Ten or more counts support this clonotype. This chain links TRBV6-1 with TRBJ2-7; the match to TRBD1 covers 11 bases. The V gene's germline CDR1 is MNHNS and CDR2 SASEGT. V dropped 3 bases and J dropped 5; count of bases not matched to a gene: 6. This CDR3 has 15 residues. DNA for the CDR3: TGTGCCAGCAGTGACCCGGACAGGGGGCGGGACGAGCAGTACTTC. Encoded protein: CASSDPDRGRDEQYF.

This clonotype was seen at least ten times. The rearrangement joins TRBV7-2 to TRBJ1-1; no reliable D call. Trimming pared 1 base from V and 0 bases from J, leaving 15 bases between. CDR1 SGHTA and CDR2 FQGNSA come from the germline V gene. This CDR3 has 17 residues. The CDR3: CASSLGRLSSMNTEAFF. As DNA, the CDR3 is TGTGCCAGCAGCTTAGGTCGACTGTCTTCCATGAACACTGAAGCTTTCTTT. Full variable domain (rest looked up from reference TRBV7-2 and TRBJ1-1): GAGVSQSPSNKVTEKGKDVELRCDPISGHTALYWYRQSLGQGLEFLIYFQGNSAPDKSGLPSDRFSAERTGGSVSTLTIQRTQQEDSAVYLCASSLGRLSSMNTEAFFGQGTRLTVV.

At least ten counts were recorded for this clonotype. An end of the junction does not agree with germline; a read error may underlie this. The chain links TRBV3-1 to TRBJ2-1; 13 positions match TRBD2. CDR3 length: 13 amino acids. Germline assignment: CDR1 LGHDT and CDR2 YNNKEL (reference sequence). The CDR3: CASSQVKTSGRIF. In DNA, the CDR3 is TGTGCCAGCAGCCAAGTTAAGACTAGCGGGAGGATCTTC.

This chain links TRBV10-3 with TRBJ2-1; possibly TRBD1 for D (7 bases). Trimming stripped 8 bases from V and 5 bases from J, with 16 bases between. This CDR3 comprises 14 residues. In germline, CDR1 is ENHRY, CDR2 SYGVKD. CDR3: CAIRQGGSDNEQFF. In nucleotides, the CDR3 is TGTGCCATCCGCCAGGGGGGTAGCGACAATGAGCAGTTCTTC.

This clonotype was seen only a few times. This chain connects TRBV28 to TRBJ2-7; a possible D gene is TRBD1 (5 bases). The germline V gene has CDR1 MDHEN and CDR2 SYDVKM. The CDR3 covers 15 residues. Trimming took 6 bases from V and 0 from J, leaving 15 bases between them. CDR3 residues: CASSWTAQGSYEQYF. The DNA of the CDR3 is TGTGCCAGCAGCTGGACCGCTCAGGGCTCCTACGAGCAGTACTTC. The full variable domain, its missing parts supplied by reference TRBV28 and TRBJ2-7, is DVKVTQSSRYLVKRTGEKVFLECVQDMDHENMFWYRQDPGLGLRLIYFSYDVKMKEKGDIPEGYSVSREKKERFSLILESASTNQTSMYLCASSWTAQGSYEQYFGPGTRLTVT.

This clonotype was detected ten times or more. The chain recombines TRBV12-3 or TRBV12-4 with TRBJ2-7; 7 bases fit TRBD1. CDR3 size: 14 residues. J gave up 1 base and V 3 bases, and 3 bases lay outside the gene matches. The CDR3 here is CASSFLTGSYEQYF. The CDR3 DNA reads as TGTGCCAGCAGTTTCCTGACAGGGTCCTACGAGCAGTACTTC.

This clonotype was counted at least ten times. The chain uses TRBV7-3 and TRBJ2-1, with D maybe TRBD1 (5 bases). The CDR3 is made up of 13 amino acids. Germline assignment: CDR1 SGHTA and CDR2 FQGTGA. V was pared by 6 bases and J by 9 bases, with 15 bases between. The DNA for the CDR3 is TGTGCCAGCAGTACATTAACAGGTACTGAGCAGTTCTTC. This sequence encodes CASSTLTGTEQFF.

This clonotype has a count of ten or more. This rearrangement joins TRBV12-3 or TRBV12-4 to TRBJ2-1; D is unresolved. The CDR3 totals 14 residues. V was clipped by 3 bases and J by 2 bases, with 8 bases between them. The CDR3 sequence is CASSFGGPYNEQFF. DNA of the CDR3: TGTGCCAGCAGTTTTGGTGGACCCTACAATGAGCAGTTCTTC.

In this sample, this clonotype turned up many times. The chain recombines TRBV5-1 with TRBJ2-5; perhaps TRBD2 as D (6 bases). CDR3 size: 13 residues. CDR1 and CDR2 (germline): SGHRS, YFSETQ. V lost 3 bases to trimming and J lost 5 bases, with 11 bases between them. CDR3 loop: CASSSGTHETQYF. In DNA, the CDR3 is TGCGCCAGCAGCTCCGGGACTCATGAGACCCAGTACTTC.

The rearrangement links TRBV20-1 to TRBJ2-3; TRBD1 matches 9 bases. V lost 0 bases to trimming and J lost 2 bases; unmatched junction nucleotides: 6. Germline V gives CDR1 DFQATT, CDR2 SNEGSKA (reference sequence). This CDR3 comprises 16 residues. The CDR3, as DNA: TGCAGTGCTAGAGATCCGGGACAGGGTTACACAGATACGCAGTATTTT. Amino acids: CSARDPGQGYTDTQYF.

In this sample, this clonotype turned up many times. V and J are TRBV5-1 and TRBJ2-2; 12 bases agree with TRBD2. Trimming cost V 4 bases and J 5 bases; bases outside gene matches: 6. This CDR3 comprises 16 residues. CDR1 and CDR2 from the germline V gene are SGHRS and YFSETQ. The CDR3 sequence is CASSPGLAGRTGELFF. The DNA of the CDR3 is TGCGCCAGCAGCCCCGGACTAGCGGGACGAACCGGGGAGCTGTTTTTT.

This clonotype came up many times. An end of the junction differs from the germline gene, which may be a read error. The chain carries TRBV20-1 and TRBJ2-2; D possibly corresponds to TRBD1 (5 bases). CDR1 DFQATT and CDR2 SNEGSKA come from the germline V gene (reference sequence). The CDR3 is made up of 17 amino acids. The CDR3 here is CCARDPQRGQNTGELFF. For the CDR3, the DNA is TGCTGTGCTAGAGATCCCCAACGCGGACAGAACACCGGGGAGCTGTTTTTT.

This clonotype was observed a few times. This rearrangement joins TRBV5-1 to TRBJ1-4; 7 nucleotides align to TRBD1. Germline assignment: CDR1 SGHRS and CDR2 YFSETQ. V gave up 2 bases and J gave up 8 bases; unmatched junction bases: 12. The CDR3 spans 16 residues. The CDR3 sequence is CASSFSLTGRSEKLFF. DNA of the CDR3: TGCGCCAGCAGCTTTTCCCTGACAGGGCGAAGCGAAAAACTGTTTTTT.